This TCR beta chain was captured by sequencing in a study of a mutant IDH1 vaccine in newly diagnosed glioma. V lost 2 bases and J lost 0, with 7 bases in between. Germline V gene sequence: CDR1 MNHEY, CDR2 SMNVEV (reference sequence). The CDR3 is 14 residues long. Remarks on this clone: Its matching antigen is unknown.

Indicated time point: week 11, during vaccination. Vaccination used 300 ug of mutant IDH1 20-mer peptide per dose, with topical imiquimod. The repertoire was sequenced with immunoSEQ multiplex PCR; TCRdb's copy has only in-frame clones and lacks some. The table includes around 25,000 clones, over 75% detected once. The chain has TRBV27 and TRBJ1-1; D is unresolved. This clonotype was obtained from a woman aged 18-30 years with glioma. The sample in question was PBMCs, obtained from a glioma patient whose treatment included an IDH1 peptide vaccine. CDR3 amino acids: CASSLHQVNTEAFF. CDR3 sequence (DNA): TGTGCCAGCAGTTTACATCAAGTGAACACTGAAGCTTTCTTT.